This TCR beta chain came from a study of T cell changes during pregnancy in multiple sclerosis. Between the trimmed V and J ends, which lost 4 bases and 3 bases, there was a span of 13 bases. The CDR3 is 15 residues long. Generated by immunoSEQ multiplex PCR, the TCRdb table keeps only in-frame clones and is missing some. The table lists 40,000 or so clones, approximately 94% of them singletons, with approximately 0.61% in the top ten. The specimen comprised CD4+ T cells from peripheral blood mononuclear cells, sampled in the third trimester of pregnancy. This chain connects TRBV23-1 to TRBJ1-5; a possible D gene is TRBD1 (5 bases). TRBV23-1 is an ORF, with its function uncertain. The TCR originated in a female donor with multiple sclerosis, enrolled in a pregnancy study. This CDR3 reads CASSPGGLVNQPQHF. As DNA, the CDR3 is TGCGCCAGCAGTCCCGGGGGATTAGTCAATCAGCCCCAGCATTTT.